A single sample gave rise to the 5 T cell receptor beta chains below, sequenced in a study of Ad26.COV2.S vaccination and SARS-CoV-2 variants. TCRdb's copy holds only in-frame clones and misses some; the assay was immunoSEQ multiplex PCR. The sample holds about 450,000 clones, approximately 92% seen once. Treatment defined: roughly 18 received Ad26.COV2.S at low or high dose, single or two shots; about 5 received placebo; per-sample allocation not given. Day 63 after the first injection of vaccine or placebo was the sampling time. Sample: peripheral blood, taken in a trial of Ad26.COV2.S vaccine versus placebo. Receptors originate from a person between 18 and 65 years old who received the Ad26.COV2.S COVID-19 vaccine or a placebo.

This sequence joins TRBV28 and TRBJ2-7; 8 positions match TRBD1. Losses at the gene ends were 8 bases for V and 2 bases for J; bases not matched to a gene: 2. From germline, CDR1 is MDHEN and CDR2 SYDVKM. The CDR3 consists of 12 residues. The CDR3 bases are TGTGCCAGCGACAGGGGTCCCTACGAGCAGTACTTC. Its translation: CASDRGPYEQYF.

V usage is TRBV27 and J usage is TRBJ1-5; 7 nucleotides agree with TRBD1. Germline V gene sequence: CDR1 MNHEY, CDR2 SMNVEV (reference sequence). V lost 5 bases and J lost 6; bases outside the gene matches: 10. The CDR3 covers 15 residues. CDR3 sequence: CASSKGQLRGQPQHF. In DNA form, the CDR3 reads TGTGCCAGCAGTAAGGGACAGCTACGCGGTCAGCCCCAGCATTTT.

This chain links TRBV7-2 with TRBJ1-2; D uncertain. CDR3 length: 14 amino acids. The germline gives CDR1 SGHTA, CDR2 FQGNSA. V was cut by 2 bases and J by 2 bases, with 9 bases left in between. Here the CDR3 DNA reads TGTGCCAGCAGCTTATTCCGGGAGAACTATGGCTACACCTTC. The encoded protein is CASSLFRENYGYTF.

This chain connects TRBV27 to TRBJ2-3; 11 positions match TRBD2. In germline, CDR1 is MNHEY, CDR2 SMNVEV (reference sequence). The V and J ends lost 8 bases and 6 bases, in that order; junction bases with no gene match: 13. This CDR3 is 16 amino acids long. The CDR3 DNA follows: TGTGCCAGCCCTCCTCAAGTAGCGGGGGGGAAGGATACGCAGTATTTT. Protein: CASPPQVAGGKDTQYF.

In its sample, this clone was seen a few times. This chain joins TRBV29-1 and TRBJ1-1, with TRBD1 as a possible D gene (6 bases). The CDR3 spans 13 residues. V lost 3 bases and J lost 0, with 8 bases in between. CDR1 and CDR2 from the germline V gene are SQVTM and ANQGSEA. CDR3 protein: CSVDGQLNTEAFF. The CDR3 nucleotides are TGCAGCGTTGATGGACAGTTGAACACTGAAGCTTTCTTT. Combining the CDR3 with reference TRBV29-1 and TRBJ1-1 gives the whole variable domain SAVISQKPSRDICQRGTSLTIQCQVDSQVTMMFWYRQQPGQSLTLIATANQGSEATYESGFVIDKFPISRPNLTFSTLTVSNMSPEDSSIYLCSVDGQLNTEAFFGQGTRLTVV.